A single sample gave rise to the 19 T cell receptor beta chains below, sequenced in a study of blood T cells in healthy people across ages. With a J-beta primer mix and a sample-barcoded 5' primer, a second PCR ran about 7 to 12 cycles. TCRdb independently ran MiXCR on the 5' RACE reads; one entry per CDR3 protein. The sample lists some 760,000 distinct CDR3 sequences, roughly 25% seen once, with 9.4% in the top ten. The same specimen was also included in a second study, on T cells of mothers and their children.

Sequenced material: blood. The receptors shown here come from a boy aged 5-17 years in good health.

This clonotype has only a few counts. The genes are TRBV7-2 and TRBJ1-2; TRBD1 is a possible D gene (6 bases). This CDR3 has 16 residues. In germline, CDR1 is SGHTA, CDR2 FQGNSA. With 2 bases removed from V and 5 bases from J, the gap between germline ends came to 18 bases. In nucleotides, the CDR3 is TGTGCCAGCAGCTTATTTGCGGACAGAGCCCTATATGGCTACACCTTC. Protein sequence: CASSLFADRALYGYTF.

This rearrangement joins TRBV9 to TRBJ2-7, with D perhaps matching TRBD1 or TRBD2 (5 bases each). This CDR3 comprises 14 residues. V was clipped by 2 bases and J by 4 bases, with 13 bases between them. CDR1 and CDR2 (germline): SGDLS, YYNGEE. This CDR3 is CASSVGQGGYEQYF. CDR3 coding DNA: TGTGCCAGCAGCGTTGGGCAGGGCGGGTACGAGCAGTACTTC. Supplemented by reference TRBV9 and TRBJ2-7, the full variable domain reads DSGVTQTPKHLITATGQRVTLRCSPRSGDLSVYWYQQSLDQGLQFLIQYYNGEERAKGNILERFSAQQFPDLHSELNLSSLELGDSALYFCASSVGQGGYEQYFGPGTRLTVT.

V is TRBV29-1 and J is TRBJ2-3; D is unresolved. The CDR3 loop spans 13 amino acids. The V end lost 3 bases, the J end lost 2 bases, and 9 bases lay between the germline ends. CDR1 and CDR2 from the germline V gene are SQVTM and ANQGSEA. The CDR3, as DNA: TGCAGCGTTGAGGGCCAGGACACAGATACGCAGTATTTT. Protein sequence: CSVEGQDTDTQYF.

Ten or more counts support this clonotype. V and J are TRBV4-1 and TRBJ2-1, with D perhaps matching TRBD1 or TRBD2 (5 bases each). The germline V gene has CDR1 MGHRA and CDR2 YSYEKL. V gave up 4 bases and J gave up 0 bases, with 10 bases separating them. The CDR3 loop spans 15 amino acids. The CDR3 nucleotides read TGCGCCAGCAGCCCTGAGGGGAGCTCCTACAATGAGCAGTTCTTC. Amino acids: CASSPEGSSYNEQFF.

The V gene is TRBV6-2 or TRBV6-3, the J gene TRBJ2-1, with D perhaps TRBD2 (5 bases). The DNA matches TRBJ2-5 better at its end, which makes the J call doubtful. CDR3 length: 15 residues. Germline V gene sequence: CDR1 MNHEY, CDR2 SVGEGT. CDR3 in amino acids: CASSYSGAGKETQYF. The CDR3 bases are TGTGCCAGCAGTTACTCTGGCGCCGGGAAAGAGACCCAGTACTTC.

This clonotype was found a few times. The V and J genes are TRBV27 and TRBJ2-5; D may be TRBD1 (5 bases). The DNA end is more similar to TRBJ2-7, so the J call may be wrong. The CDR3 spans 13 residues. CDR1 MNHEY and CDR2 SMNVEV come from the germline V gene (reference sequence). The CDR3 is CASSLTGLDEQYF. CDR3 DNA: TGTGCCAGCAGTTTAACAGGTCTGGACGAGCAGTACTTC.

This clonotype was seen only a few times. V and J are TRBV29-1 and TRBJ2-1; D gene ambiguous. Looked up from germline, CDR1 is SQVTM and CDR2 is ANQGSEA. The V and J ends lost 8 bases and 4 bases respectively, with 15 bases between them. The CDR3 sequence is 13 residues long. CDR3 DNA: TGCAGCCCAAGGTTGATACAGTACAATGAGCAGTTCTTC. As protein: CSPRLIQYNEQFF.

This clonotype was found a few times. The chain is built from TRBV5-1 and TRBJ2-3; D is unclear. There are 14 residues in the CDR3. V was pared by 6 bases and J by 2 bases, with 13 bases between. The germline V gene has CDR1 SGHRS and CDR2 YFSETQ. The CDR3 nucleotides read TGCGCCAGCAAAGACAACACCGACACAGATACGCAGTATTTT. Translated, it gives CASKDNTDTDTQYF. The whole variable domain, remainder taken from reference TRBV5-1 and TRBJ2-3, is KAGVTQTPRYLIKTRGQQVTLSCSPISGHRSVSWYQQTPGQGLQFLFEYFSETQRNKGNFPGRFSGRQFSNSRSEMNVSTLELGDSALYLCASKDNTDTDTQYFGPGTRLTVL.

This chain uses TRBV2 with TRBJ2-3; D not certain. The germline V and J ends were trimmed by 2 bases and 4 bases, with 7 bases remaining between them. There are 13 residues in the CDR3. The germline V gene encodes CDR1 SNHLY and CDR2 FYNNEI. The DNA of the CDR3 is TGTGCCAGCAGTGAATCCACCCCAGATACGCAGTATTTT. Encoded protein: CASSESTPDTQYF.

This clonotype was counted a few times. V is TRBV7-2 and J is TRBJ2-5, with D possibly TRBD2 on 5 matching bases. The CDR3 runs to 13 residues. CDR1 and CDR2 from the germline V gene are SGHTA and FQGNSA. Trimming removed 2 bases from V and 5 bases from J, with 9 bases in between. For the CDR3, the DNA is TGTGCCAGCAGCTTACCTTGGGAGGAGACCCAGTACTTC. Amino acid sequence: CASSLPWEETQYF.

The chain joins TRBV14 to TRBJ2-7; 12 bases are shared with TRBD2. Germline V gives CDR1 SGHDN, CDR2 FVKESK. V was clipped by 3 bases and J by 6 bases; unmatched bases: 9. This CDR3 is built from 16 residues. The CDR3 bases are TGTGCCAGCAGCCATAAAAGACTAGCGGGAGTTGGCGAGCAGTACTTC. Protein sequence: CASSHKRLAGVGEQYF. Based on the CDR3 plus reference TRBV14 and TRBJ2-7, the full variable domain is EAGVTQFPSHSVIEKGQTVTLRCDPISGHDNLYWYRRVMGKEIKFLLHFVKESKQDESGMPNNRFLAERTGGTYSTLKVQPAELEDSGVYFCASSHKRLAGVGEQYFGPGTRLTVT.

About this clonotype: The junction does not match germline at one end; this may be a read error. The genes are TRBV6-5 and TRBJ2-7; 7 nucleotides line up with TRBD1. The germline gives CDR1 MNHEY, CDR2 SVGAGI. There are 14 residues in the CDR3. CDR3 protein: CASKLGTELDDQYF. DNA of the CDR3: TGTGCCAGCAAGCTCGGGACAGAGCTAGACGACCAGTACTTC.

This clonotype has just a few counts. The chain employs TRBV6-2 or TRBV6-3 and TRBJ2-6; 8 nucleotides line up with TRBD1. The CDR3 is made up of 16 amino acids. Germline V CDR1 and CDR2: MNHEY, SVGEGT. The V segment lost 7 bases and the J segment 2 bases; nucleotides outside the gene matches: 7. CDR3 in amino acids: CASKTGAPAGANVLTF. The CDR3 DNA follows: TGTGCCAGCAAGACAGGGGCGCCCGCTGGGGCCAACGTCCTGACTTTC.

This chain uses TRBV9 with TRBJ2-5, with 7 positions matching TRBD2. The J call may not be correct, given that the DNA end is closer to TRBJ2-1. The CDR3 totals 15 residues. The V gene's germline CDR1 is SGDLS and CDR2 YYNGEE. The CDR3 region is CASSVGLAESNEQFF. CDR3 DNA: TGTGCCAGCAGCGTAGGTCTAGCGGAGAGCAATGAGCAGTTCTTC.

The CDR3 DNA follows: TGTGCCAGCATGGGCCCCTACTCCGGACAGAACTATGGCTACACCTTC. Translated: CASMGPYSGQNYGYTF. The V and J genes are TRBV25-1 and TRBJ1-2, with D maybe TRBD1 (6 bases). The CDR3 is 16 residues long. The germline CDR1 and CDR2 sequences are MGHDK and SYGVNS. Trimming cost V 7 bases and J 2 bases, with 20 bases left between them.

This clonotype was counted only a few times. This chain uses TRBV7-6 with TRBJ2-5; either TRBD1 or TRBD2 may supply D (5 bases each). Trimming pared 2 bases from V and 2 bases from J, leaving 9 bases between. Germline loops: CDR1 SGHVS, CDR2 FNYEAQ. CDR3 size: 14 residues. The DNA of the CDR3 is TGTGCCAGCAGCTTAAATGAGGGGCAAGAGACCCAGTACTTC. As protein: CASSLNEGQETQYF.

The sample holds a few counts of this clonotype. The chain links TRBV15 to TRBJ2-7, with D possibly TRBD2 on 5 matching bases. V was trimmed by 1 base and J by 5 bases, leaving 15 bases between them. The germline V gene has CDR1 LNHNV and CDR2 YYDKDF (reference sequence). The CDR3 totals 15 residues. CDR3 loop: CATSRVRARAHEQYF. The CDR3 DNA is TGTGCCACCAGCAGAGTTAGGGCGCGGGCACACGAGCAGTACTTC.

This sequence joins TRBV28 and TRBJ1-5; 8 positions agree with TRBD1. This CDR3 is 18 amino acids long. CDR1 is MDHEN, CDR2 SYDVKM, per germline. The junction had 14 bases not matched to a gene; V was cut back by 6 bases and J by 1 base. Written as DNA, the CDR3 is TGTGCCAGCAGCCCGCCGCAGGGGGCAAGAAAGAGCAATCAGCCCCAGCATTTT. Its translation is CASSPPQGARKSNQPQHF.

The table lists this clonotype with a few counts. V usage is TRBV2 and J usage is TRBJ2-1; TRBD1 is a possible D gene (6 bases). From germline, CDR1 is SNHLY and CDR2 FYNNEI. Trimming shortened V by 5 bases and J by 3 bases, and 17 bases separated the two germline ends. There are 16 residues in the CDR3. CDR3 residues: CASSQVARGLYNEQFF. In DNA form, the CDR3 reads TGTGCCAGCAGTCAAGTCGCCAGGGGCCTCTACAATGAGCAGTTCTTC.